This TCR beta chain originates from a study of control samples from healthy donors and cancer patients. The data were produced by immunoSEQ multiplex PCR, yet TCRdb's version contains in-frame clones alone and is incomplete. The sample lists 130,000 to 150,000 clones; 92% were seen once. V lost 3 bases, J lost 5 bases, and 3 bases stayed unmatched. CDR1 and CDR2 from the germline V gene are MRHNA and SNTAGT. This CDR3 contains 15 residues. The genes are TRBV6-4 and TRBJ2-1; TRBD2 aligns across 11 bases. The source is a man aged 25 to 40 in good health. Specimen: blood. The CDR3 here is CASSDGTSGNNEQFF. In DNA, the CDR3 is TGTGCCAGCAGTGATGGGACTAGCGGAAACAATGAGCAGTTCTTC.